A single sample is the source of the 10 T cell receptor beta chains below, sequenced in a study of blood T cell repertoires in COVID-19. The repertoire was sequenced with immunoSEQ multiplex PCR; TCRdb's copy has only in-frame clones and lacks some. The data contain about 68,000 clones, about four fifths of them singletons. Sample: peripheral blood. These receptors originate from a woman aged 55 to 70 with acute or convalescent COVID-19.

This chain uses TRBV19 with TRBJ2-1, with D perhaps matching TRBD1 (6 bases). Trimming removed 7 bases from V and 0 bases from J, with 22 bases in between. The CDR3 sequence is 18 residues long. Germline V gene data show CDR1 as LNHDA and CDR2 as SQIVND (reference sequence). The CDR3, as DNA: TGTGCCAGTAATCAATTTACAGGGAGAGTGGGCTCCTACAATGAGCAGTTCTTC. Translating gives CASNQFTGRVGSYNEQFF.

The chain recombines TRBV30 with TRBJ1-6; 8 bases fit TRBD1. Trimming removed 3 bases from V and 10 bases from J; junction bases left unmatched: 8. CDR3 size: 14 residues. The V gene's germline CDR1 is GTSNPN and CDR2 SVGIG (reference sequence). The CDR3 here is CAWRIDRGGSPLHF. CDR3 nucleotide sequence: TGTGCCTGGAGGATCGACAGGGGTGGGTCACCCCTCCACTTT.

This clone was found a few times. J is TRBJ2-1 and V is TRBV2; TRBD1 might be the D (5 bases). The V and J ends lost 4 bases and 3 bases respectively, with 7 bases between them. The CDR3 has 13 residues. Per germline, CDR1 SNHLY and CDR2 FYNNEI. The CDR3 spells CASSGDSYNEQFF. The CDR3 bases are TGTGCCAGCAGTGGCGACAGCTACAATGAGCAGTTCTTC.

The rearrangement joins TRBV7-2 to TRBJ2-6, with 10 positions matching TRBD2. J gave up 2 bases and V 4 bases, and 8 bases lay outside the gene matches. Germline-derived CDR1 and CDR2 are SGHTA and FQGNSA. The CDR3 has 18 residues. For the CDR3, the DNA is TGTGCCAGCAGCTCGAGGGGAGCGGGGGGGCCTGGGGCCAACGTCCTGACTTTC. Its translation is CASSSRGAGGPGANVLTF.

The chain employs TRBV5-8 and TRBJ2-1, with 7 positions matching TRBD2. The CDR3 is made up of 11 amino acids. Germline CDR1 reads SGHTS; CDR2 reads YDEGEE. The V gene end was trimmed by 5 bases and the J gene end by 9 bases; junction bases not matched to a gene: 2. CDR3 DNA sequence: TGTGCCAGCAGGAGGACTAGTGAGCAGTTCTTC. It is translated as CASRRTSEQFF. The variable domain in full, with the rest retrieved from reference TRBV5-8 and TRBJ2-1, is EAGVTQSPTHLIKTRGQQATLRCSPISGHTSVYWYQQALGLGLQFLLWYDEGEERNRGNFPPRFSGRQFPNYSSELNVNALELEDSALYLCASRRTSEQFFGPGTRLTVL.

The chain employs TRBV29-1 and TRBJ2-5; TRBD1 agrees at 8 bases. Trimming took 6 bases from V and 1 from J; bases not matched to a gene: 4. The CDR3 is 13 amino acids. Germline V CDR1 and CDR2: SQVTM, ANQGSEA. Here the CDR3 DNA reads TGCAGCGTCCTTGGACAGGGCCAAGAGACCCAGTACTTC. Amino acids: CSVLGQGQETQYF.

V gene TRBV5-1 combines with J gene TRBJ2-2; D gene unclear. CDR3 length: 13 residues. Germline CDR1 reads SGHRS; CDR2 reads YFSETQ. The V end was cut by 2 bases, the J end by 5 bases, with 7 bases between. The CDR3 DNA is TGCGCCAGCAGCTTATACCGGACCGGGGAGCTGTTTTTT. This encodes CASSLYRTGELFF.

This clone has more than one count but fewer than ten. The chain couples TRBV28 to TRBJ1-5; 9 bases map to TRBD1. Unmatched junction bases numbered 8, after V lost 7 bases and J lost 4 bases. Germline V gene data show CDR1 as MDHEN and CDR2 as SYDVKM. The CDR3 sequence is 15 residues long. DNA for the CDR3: TGTGCCAGCAATTTCGAAGGGACAGGGAATCAGCCCCAGCATTTT. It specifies CASNFEGTGNQPQHF.

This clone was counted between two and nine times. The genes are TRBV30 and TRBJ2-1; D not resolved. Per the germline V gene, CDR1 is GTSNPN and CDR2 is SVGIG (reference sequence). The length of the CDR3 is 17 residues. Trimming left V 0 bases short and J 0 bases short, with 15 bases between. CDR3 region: CAWSVPPFGVSYNEQFF. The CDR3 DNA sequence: TGTGCCTGGAGTGTACCCCCCTTCGGAGTCTCCTACAATGAGCAGTTCTTC.

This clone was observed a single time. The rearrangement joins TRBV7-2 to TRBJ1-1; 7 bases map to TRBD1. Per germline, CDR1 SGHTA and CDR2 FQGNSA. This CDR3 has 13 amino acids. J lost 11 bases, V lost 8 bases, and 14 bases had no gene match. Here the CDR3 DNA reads TGTGCCAGCCAGAAGTGGGGGGACAGTGGGGCTTTCTTT. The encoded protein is CASQKWGDSGAFF.